The next 3 T cell receptor beta chains were all read from a single sample in a study of patients and donors after allogeneic stem cell transplantation. TCRdb called the RT-PCR reads again in MiXCR, with one record for every CDR3 protein. The table has roughly 960,000 distinct CDR3 sequences, roughly 18% seen once. Source material: blood, either unsorted or a sorted T cell fraction (not recorded which). These receptors came from a human donor who was either an allogeneic HSCT recipient or a stem cell or donor lymphocyte infusion donor (not recorded which). It is not recorded whose cells these are; they may come from a transplant donor.

This clonotype has a handful of counts. J is TRBJ2-1 and V is TRBV4-3; possible D gene TRBD2, 5 bases. The CDR3 totals 15 residues. CDR1 and CDR2 (germline): LGHNA, YSLEER. Trimming pared 0 bases from V and 4 bases from J, leaving 10 bases between. CDR3 DNA sequence: TGCGCCAGCAGCCAAGATAGGACTGGATACAATGAGCAGTTCTTC. Protein product: CASSQDRTGYNEQFF.

This clonotype was counted only a few times. This chain connects TRBV19 to TRBJ2-7; no definite D call. Trimming stripped 6 bases from V and 4 bases from J, with 16 bases between. CDR1 and CDR2 from the germline V gene are LNHDA and SQIVND (reference sequence). The CDR3 covers 14 residues. This CDR3 is CASSQTASGYEQYF. CDR3 in DNA: TGTGCCAGTAGCCAAACGGCCAGTGGATACGAGCAGTACTTC.

The J gene is TRBJ2-7, the V gene TRBV2; D is tentatively TRBD1 or TRBD2 (5 bases each). Germline-derived CDR1 and CDR2 are SNHLY and FYNNEI. CDR3 length: 12 amino acids. V dropped 2 bases and J dropped 9 bases, with 11 bases sitting between them. For the CDR3, the DNA is TGTGCCAGCAGTGAATGGGACGAGGGGCAGTACTTC. Its translation: CASSEWDEGQYF.